The clone carrying this T cell receptor (beta chain) was seen only a few times. No antigen is known for it. 5'RACE with constant-segment primers yielded barcoded, UMI-tagged TCR alpha and TCR beta cDNA libraries. MiXCR, applied by TCRdb to the 5' RACE reads, yields one record per CDR3 protein. The sample has a few hundred thousand distinct CDR3 sequences, roughly a tenth seen once; the top ten hold 2.5% to 3.5%. This entry comes from a study of T-cell memory formation after mild COVID-19. Across the study: TCR clusters were mostly confined to one donor each.

Trimming pared 3 bases from V and 9 bases from J, leaving 18 bases between. The germline V gene encodes CDR1 SGHTA and CDR2 FQGNSA. The CDR3 has 14 amino acids. Study-level results: Mainly in CM and EM were contracting CD4+ clones; CD8+ were in EMRA. Some clones that responded turned up in pre-infection memory, which suggests that cross-reactive memory joined in.

The rearrangement joins TRBV7-2 to TRBJ2-7, with TRBD2 as a possible D gene (5 bases). This sequence originates from a man aged 18 to 30 who had mild COVID-19 (a few samples of this study predate the infection). Cell type and time point are not known. The sequenced sample was PBMCs or a T cell subset sorted from them (not recorded which). The CDR3 protein is CASSFSRRDGGQYF. The CDR3 DNA reads as TGTGCCAGCAGCTTTAGTAGGAGAGACGGAGGGCAGTACTTC.